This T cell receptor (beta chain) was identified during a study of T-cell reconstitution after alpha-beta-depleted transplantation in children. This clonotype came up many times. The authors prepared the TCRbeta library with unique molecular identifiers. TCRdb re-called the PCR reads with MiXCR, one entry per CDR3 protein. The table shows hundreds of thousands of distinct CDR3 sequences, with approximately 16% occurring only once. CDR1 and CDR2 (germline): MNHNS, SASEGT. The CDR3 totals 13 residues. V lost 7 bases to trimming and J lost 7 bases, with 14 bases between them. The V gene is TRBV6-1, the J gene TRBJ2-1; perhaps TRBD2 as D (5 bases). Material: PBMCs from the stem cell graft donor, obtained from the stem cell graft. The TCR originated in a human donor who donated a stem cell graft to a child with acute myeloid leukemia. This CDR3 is CASKRTAWNEQFF. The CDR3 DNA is TGTGCCAGCAAGCGGACGGCGTGGAATGAGCAGTTCTTC.